This T cell receptor (beta chain) was sequenced during a study of Ad26.COV2.S vaccination and SARS-CoV-2 variants. Points from the study as a whole: It was found that vaccine and placebo recipients had similar non-spike TCR breadth.

With respect to this clone: Its target is not known.

Germline CDR1 reads SGHAT; CDR2 reads FQNNGV. The length of the CDR3 is 16 residues. V was trimmed by 2 bases and J by 0 bases, leaving 11 bases between them. Data came from immunoSEQ multiplex PCR; TCRdb stores just in-frame clones and leaves some out. The sample lists about 100,000 clones, about three quarters seen once, with around 16% in the top ten. Source: peripheral blood, taken after recovery from COVID-19. The chain recombines TRBV11-2 with TRBJ1-3, with D hard to call. This sequence originates from a human donor who had recovered from COVID-19. The CDR3 here is CASSLRGRGSGNTIYF. CDR3 bases: TGTGCCAGCAGCTTAAGAGGACGGGGCTCTGGAAACACCATATATTTT.